This T cell receptor (beta chain) emerged from a study of CD8+CD57+ T cells in acquired aplastic anemia. Whole-study context: Sorted CD4+ and CD8+ cells yielded DNA averaging around 3 ug.

Selection for sequencing was limited to patients who had shown CD8+CD57+ cell expansion by flow cytometry. Patients had not yet gotten any therapy when their blood was taken for sampling. V was trimmed by 6 bases and J by 6 bases, leaving 12 bases between them. The CDR3 loop spans 12 amino acids. Germline V gene lookup returns CDR1 SNHLY and CDR2 FYNNEI. Genomic DNA served as template for TCR beta VDJ and CDR3 profiling. TCRdb fed the reads into MiXCR, producing one record per CDR3 protein. The repertoire consists of about 470,000 distinct CDR3 sequences, with more than 25% occurring once and the leading ten covering less than 0.85%. This clonotype was counted at least ten times.

The receptor's source is a human donor with aplastic anemia. This sequence joins TRBV2 and TRBJ2-7, with D perhaps matching TRBD2 (5 bases). Sequenced: sorted CD4+, CD8+, or CD8+CD57+ T cells (not recorded which) from PBMCs. The CDR3 bases are TGTGCCAGCAGGGGGAGAGTTGGCGAGCAGTACTTC. It yields the protein CASRGRVGEQYF.